This T cell receptor (beta chain) emerged from a study of radiation and T cells in renal cell carcinoma. Trimming took off 5 bases at V and 4 bases at J, with 13 bases between the two ends. The CDR3 consists of 14 residues. Germline CDR1 LNHDA, CDR2 SQIVND (reference sequence). Treatment indicated: treatment-naive control, cytoreductive nephrectomy. Control tumors came from treatment-naive patients without prior radiation. Study findings and constraints: Compared with controls, irradiated tumors showed greater TCR clonality.

Repertoires were generated with immunoSEQ multiplex PCR, while TCRdb's copy carries only in-frame clones and drops some. The sample has roughly 13,000 clones; less than 75% are singletons. This clone has a handful of counts. Its antigen is unknown. The source of this sequence is a woman older than 75 with renal cell carcinoma. V usage is TRBV19 and J usage is TRBJ2-3; perhaps TRBD2 as D (7 bases). This material consisted of tumor tissue, taken from a patient whose treatment was nephrectomy without radiotherapy. Written as DNA, the CDR3 is TGTGCCAGTAGTGATAGGGGGGGTTCAGATACGCAGTATTTT. Its protein is CASSDRGGSDTQYF.